Shown below are 18 T cell receptor beta chains from a single sample sequenced in a study of T cell clonotyping in hematopoietic cell transplantation. Libraries were prepared by immunoSEQ multiplex PCR; TCRdb keeps only in-frame clonotypes and omits some of them. The sample holds under 5,000 clones, around 90% seen once. The sample comprised peripheral blood mononuclear cells. All receptors come from a man aged 35-49 years in good health. Some clones in this sample may be carry-over from other donors' samples.

V and J are TRBV7-9 and TRBJ1-1, with D possibly matching TRBD1 (5 bases). Looked up from germline, CDR1 is SEHNR and CDR2 is FQNEAQ (reference sequence). Trimming shortened V by 4 bases and J by 0 bases, and 12 bases separated the two germline ends. CDR3 length equals 15 residues. CDR3 region: CASSSPTEMNTEAFF. The CDR3 DNA is TGTGCCAGCAGCTCGCCGACAGAAATGAACACTGAAGCTTTCTTT.

The rearrangement links TRBV6-5 to TRBJ2-3; D could derive from TRBD1 or TRBD2 (5 bases each). The V gene lost 7 bases and the J gene lost 2 bases, with 16 bases spanning the gap. The CDR3 spans 15 residues. Germline loops: CDR1 MNHEY, CDR2 SVGAGI. CDR3 sequence: CASTDLSGHTDTQYF. Here the CDR3 DNA reads TGTGCCAGCACCGATTTGAGCGGACACACAGATACGCAGTATTTT.

The chain employs TRBV30 and TRBJ1-2; D might be TRBD1 (6 bases). Germline V lookup: CDR1 GTSNPN, CDR2 SVGIG (reference sequence). V lost 0 bases and J lost 8, with 13 bases in between. There are 13 residues in the CDR3. The CDR3 bases are TGTGCCTGGAGTGTAGTGGGGGGCGCAGGCTACACCTTC. It encodes CAWSVVGGAGYTF.

The V gene is TRBV29-1, the J gene TRBJ2-5, with unresolved D. Trimming stripped 6 bases from V and 5 bases from J, with 16 bases between. Germline CDR1 and CDR2: SQVTM and ANQGSEA. CDR3 length: 13 residues. The CDR3 coding sequence is TGCAGCGTCTTAATCCACACCAGGGAGACCCAGTACTTC. It specifies CSVLIHTRETQYF. Full variable domain (remainder filled in from reference TRBV29-1 and TRBJ2-5): SAVISQKPSRDICQRGTSLTIQCQVDSQVTMMFWYRQQPGQSLTLIATANQGSEATYESGFVIDKFPISRPNLTFSTLTVSNMSPEDSSIYLCSVLIHTRETQYFGPGTRLLVL.

The chain recombines TRBV10-3 with TRBJ1-1; no reliable D call. The CDR3 is made up of 13 amino acids. Per the germline V gene, CDR1 is ENHRY and CDR2 is SYGVKD. The germline V and J ends were trimmed by 3 bases and 4 bases, with 9 bases remaining between them. DNA for the CDR3: TGTGCCATCAGTGAAGGAGTGGCCACTGAAGCTTTCTTT. Translation: CAISEGVATEAFF.

For the CDR3, the DNA is TGTGCCAGCAGCGTAGGGGGGACAGACGAGACCCAGTACTTC. This gives the protein CASSVGGTDETQYF. The V and J genes are TRBV9 and TRBJ2-5; 7 bases fit TRBD1. CDR1 and CDR2 (germline): SGDLS, YYNGEE. This CDR3 has 14 amino acids. V trimming: 0 bases; J trimming: 5 bases; junction bases outside the gene matches: 4.

This chain joins TRBV6-8 and TRBJ2-2, with TRBD1 matching 7 bases. CDR3 size: 17 residues. CDR1 and CDR2 from the germline V gene are MNHGY and SAAAGT. V shed 6 bases, J shed 3 bases, and the junction held 13 bases outside the gene matches. CDR3 DNA sequence: TGTGCCAGCAGGGACAGACAGGGAAGGGATGACACCGGGGAGCTGTTTTTT. It yields the protein CASRDRQGRDDTGELFF.

The V call is TRBV11-2, the J call TRBJ2-5; 7 bases line up with TRBD1. The CDR3 is made up of 12 amino acids. Germline V gives CDR1 SGHAT, CDR2 FQNNGV. The V gene end was trimmed by 5 bases and the J gene end by 11 bases; junction bases not matched to a gene: 8. Here the CDR3 DNA reads TGTGCCAGCAGCGTACAGGGGTGGGAGCAGTACTTC. Translating gives CASSVQGWEQYF.

The chain links TRBV29-1 to TRBJ1-2; unclear D gene. Trimming cost V 6 bases and J 8 bases, with 19 bases left between them. This CDR3 contains 13 residues. Germline values: CDR1 SQVTM, CDR2 ANQGSEA. The CDR3 reads CSVPHPRAEGYTF. The CDR3 coding sequence is TGCAGCGTCCCTCACCCAAGGGCTGAGGGCTACACCTTC. The whole variable domain, filled in from reference TRBV29-1 and TRBJ1-2, reads SAVISQKPSRDICQRGTSLTIQCQVDSQVTMMFWYRQQPGQSLTLIATANQGSEATYESGFVIDKFPISRPNLTFSTLTVSNMSPEDSSIYLCSVPHPRAEGYTFGSGTRLTVV.

The chain has TRBV11-1 and TRBJ2-5; 8 bases line up with TRBD2. This CDR3 has 16 residues. Germline V gene data show CDR1 as SGHAT and CDR2 as FQDESV (reference sequence). After removal of 2 bases from V and 2 bases from J, the junction contained 7 bases not matched to a gene. CDR3 amino acids: CASSLSGGLGQETQYF. Here the CDR3 DNA reads TGTGCCAGCAGCTTATCCGGGGGACTAGGGCAAGAGACCCAGTACTTC.

The rearrangement uses TRBV29-1 and TRBJ2-7, with 7 bases fitting TRBD1. Trimming cost V 6 bases and J 2 bases; bases outside gene matches: 7. This CDR3 is 13 amino acids long. Germline values: CDR1 SQVTM, CDR2 ANQGSEA. CDR3 DNA sequence: TGCAGCGTAATAGACAGGGCAACCTACGAGCAGTACTTC. This codes for CSVIDRATYEQYF.

The chain combines TRBV2 with TRBJ2-7; 10 nucleotides align to TRBD1. The CDR3 contains 15 residues. Looked up from germline, CDR1 is SNHLY and CDR2 is FYNNEI. With 5 bases clipped from V and 12 bases from J, the junction kept 16 bases outside the gene matches. The CDR3 sequence is CASSSRTGGISLRYF. CDR3 DNA sequence: TGTGCCAGCAGTTCCCGGACAGGGGGTATTAGTTTGCGGTACTTC.

The chain uses TRBV27 and TRBJ1-2; D might be TRBD1 (6 bases). CDR3 size: 14 residues. Germline values: CDR1 MNHEY, CDR2 SMNVEV (reference sequence). V lost 2 bases to trimming and J lost 9 bases, with 16 bases between them. This chain's CDR3 is CASSLATGNHRYTF. CDR3 coding DNA: TGTGCCAGCAGTTTAGCGACAGGCAACCATCGCTACACCTTC.

The chain uses TRBV4-1 and TRBJ1-1; 11 positions match TRBD1. Trimming at V came to 5 bases and at J to 5 bases, leaving 4 bases not matched to a gene. The V gene's germline CDR1 is MGHRA and CDR2 YSYEKL. CDR3 length: 14 residues. The CDR3 loop is CASSTRDRGTEAFF. The CDR3 nucleotides read TGCGCCAGCAGCACAAGGGACAGGGGGACTGAAGCTTTCTTT.

V is TRBV5-6 and J is TRBJ2-5; 8 nucleotides align to TRBD2. This CDR3 has 17 amino acids. CDR1 is SGHDT and CDR2 is YYEEEE in the germline V gene. V lost 0 bases to trimming and J lost 4 bases; unmatched junction nucleotides: 11. DNA for the CDR3: TGTGCCAGCAGCTTGGTTTTCGGGGGGGAATGGGGAGAGACCCAGTACTTC. This translates into CASSLVFGGEWGETQYF.

V and J are TRBV2 and TRBJ1-2; maybe TRBD1 (5 bases). The CDR3 consists of 14 residues. V was trimmed by 2 bases and J by 2 bases, leaving 9 bases between them. CDR1 SNHLY and CDR2 FYNNEI come from the germline V gene. This CDR3 reads CASSESEGNYGYTF. CDR3 sequence (DNA): TGTGCCAGCAGTGAATCAGAGGGGAACTATGGCTACACCTTC.

The gene calls are TRBV7-3 and TRBJ2-1; 7 bases are shared with TRBD2. Germline CDR1 is SGHTA and CDR2 is FQGTGA. The CDR3 loop spans 15 amino acids. V was pared by 5 bases and J by 7 bases, with 11 bases of the junction left unmatched. The CDR3: CASSPLGTMDNEQFF. The CDR3 DNA reads as TGTGCCAGCAGCCCTCTGGGGACTATGGATAATGAGCAGTTCTTC.

V usage is TRBV28 and J usage is TRBJ2-2; D is uncertain. CDR3 length equals 16 residues. Trimming took off 2 bases at V and 0 bases at J, with 10 bases between the two ends. In germline, CDR1 is MDHEN, CDR2 SYDVKM. CDR3 coding DNA: TGTGCCAGCAGTTTACTCATGCAGGCGAACACCGGGGAGCTGTTTTTT. It encodes CASSLLMQANTGELFF.